This T cell receptor beta chain was captured by sequencing in a study of a mutant IDH1 vaccine in newly diagnosed glioma. Profiling relied on immunoSEQ multiplex PCR, and the TCRdb table lists in-frame clones only, not all of them. The sample yields tens of thousands of clones, roughly 83% seen once. The CDR3 runs to 15 residues. Germline V CDR1 and CDR2: LGHNA, YNFKEQ. Germline trimming cut 1 base from V and 5 bases from J; bases unmatched to any gene: 4. Overall study findings and caveats: Among top peripheral T cell clonotypes, changes seemed unrelated to pseudoprogression.

Concerning this clone: Its cognate antigen is unknown.

The time point is: week 35, safety follow-up. In the vaccine, a single dose held 300 ug of the mutant IDH1 20-mer peptide, along with topical imiquimod. The TCR was taken from a woman aged 45-59 years with glioma. Sequencing used PBMCs, obtained from a glioma patient whose treatment included an IDH1 peptide vaccine. The chain has TRBV4-2 and TRBJ2-3, with 9 bases identical to TRBD2. The CDR3, as DNA: TGTGCCAGCAGCCAAGGAAGCGGGGGGAAAGATACGCAGTATTTT. Translated, it gives CASSQGSGGKDTQYF.